Reported below is one T cell receptor (beta chain). Its specificity is not known. A library of TCRbeta sequences, prepared with unique molecular identifiers, was generated. One entry per CDR3 protein results from TCRdb running MiXCR on the PCR reads. The repertoire has 150,000 to 200,000 distinct CDR3 sequences, 6.3% of them found once; the top ten carry roughly 4.5%. This specimen comes from a study of T-cell reconstitution after alpha-beta-depleted transplantation in children. Findings of the study overall: T-cell counts and diversity at one year following transplant were attributed mainly to newly produced T cells. From surviving recipient T cells and thymic progenitors came the high day-60 TCRbeta diversity observed in some patients.

The CDR3 consists of 15 residues. Germline V lookup: CDR1 SGDLS, CDR2 YYNGEE. V shed 1 base and J shed 0 bases, with 8 bases lying between them. The chain has TRBV9 and TRBJ2-1, with a possible D match to TRBD1 (6 bases). The sequencing used PBMCs, collected before TCRalphabeta/CD19-depleted stem cell transplant. The sequence came from a girl in the first two years of life with combined immunodeficiency, due to receive a stem cell transplant. The CDR3 bases are TGTGCCAGCAGCGTAACGGACAGCTCCTACAATGAGCAGTTCTTC. Protein product: CASSVTDSSYNEQFF.